A selection of T cell receptor beta chains follows, all from one sample in a study of cytomegalovirus exposure and HLA in healthy donors. The repertoire was sequenced with immunoSEQ multiplex PCR; TCRdb's copy has only in-frame clones and lacks some. This table holds about 130,000 clones, approximately 90% found once. Input material: PBMCs. The receptors stem from a woman aged 25-40 years in good health and CMV-seropositive. CDR3s include the opening cysteine and the closing phenylalanine or tryptophan. The D gene is left open where the match is weak. For some rows the clone size is stated as once, few or many, or as a class when expanded; others skip it.

v_gene: TRBV7-9
abundance: .
d_gene: TRBD1
j_gene: TRBJ1-6
CDR3aa: CASSKGQGPNSPLHF
CDR3nt: TGTGCCAGCAGCAAGGGACAGGGCCCCAATTCACCCCTCCACTTT

v_gene: TRBV27
abundance: .
d_gene: TRBD2
j_gene: TRBJ2-7
CDR3aa: CASSKWTSGSSYEQYF
CDR3nt: TGTGCCAGCAGTAAATGGACTAGCGGAAGCTCCTACGAGCAGTACTTC

v_gene: TRBV10-3
abundance: many
d_gene: .
j_gene: TRBJ2-2
CDR3aa: CASGPEGTGELFF
CDR3nt: TGTGCCAGCGGGCCCGAAGGCACCGGGGAGCTGTTTTTT

v_gene: TRBV9
abundance: once
d_gene: .
j_gene: TRBJ2-1
CDR3aa: CASSVGRGSYNEQFF
CDR3nt: TGTGCCAGCAGCGTAGGAAGGGGCTCCTACAATGAGCAGTTCTTC

v_gene: TRBV10-3
abundance: .
d_gene: TRBD2
j_gene: TRBJ2-1
CDR3aa: CAISDERESYNEQFF
CDR3nt: TGTGCCATCAGTGATGAGCGGGAGAGCTACAATGAGCAGTTCTTC

v_gene: TRBV18
abundance: .
d_gene: .
j_gene: TRBJ2-7
CDR3aa: CASSPDRDYEQYF
CDR3nt: TGTGCCAGCTCACCCGACAGAGACTACGAGCAGTACTTC

v_gene: TRBV28
abundance: .
d_gene: .
j_gene: TRBJ2-2
CDR3aa: CASRGGHGVPGELFF
CDR3nt: TGTGCCAGCAGAGGTGGACATGGGGTCCCCGGGGAGCTGTTTTTT

v_gene: TRBV5-6
abundance: .
d_gene: .
j_gene: TRBJ2-7
CDR3aa: CASSLLHEQYF
CDR3nt: TGTGCCAGCAGCTTGCTACACGAGCAGTACTTC

v_gene: TRBV11-2
abundance: few
d_gene: .
j_gene: TRBJ2-2
CDR3aa: CASSLGSFPLTGELFF
CDR3nt: TGTGCCAGCAGCTTAGGAAGCTTCCCCCTCACCGGGGAGCTGTTTTTT

v_gene: TRBV5-4
abundance: once
d_gene: .
j_gene: TRBJ2-1
CDR3aa: CASQPSLGLYNEQFF
CDR3nt: TGTGCCAGCCAACCCTCCCTGGGCCTATACAATGAGCAGTTCTTC

v_gene: TRBV5-4
abundance: .
d_gene: TRBD2
j_gene: TRBJ2-2
CDR3aa: CASSLAGGGTGELFF
CDR3nt: TGTGCCAGCAGCTTGGCGGGGGGTGGCACCGGGGAGCTGTTTTTT

v_gene: TRBV29-1
abundance: .
d_gene: .
j_gene: TRBJ1-1
CDR3aa: CSVDLAGLATEAFF
CDR3nt: TGCAGCGTTGATTTAGCAGGGTTGGCCACTGAAGCTTTCTTT

v_gene: TRBV7-8
abundance: .
d_gene: .
j_gene: TRBJ1-6
CDR3aa: CASSLAGSGYNSPLHF
CDR3nt: TGTGCCAGCAGCTTAGCCGGTAGCGGTTATAATTCACCCCTCCACTTT

v_gene: TRBV19
abundance: few
d_gene: .
j_gene: TRBJ2-3
CDR3aa: CASSTTASTDTQYF
CDR3nt: TGTGCCAGTAGTACGACAGCTTCCACAGATACGCAGTATTTT

v_gene: TRBV6-6
abundance: .
d_gene: .
j_gene: TRBJ2-3
CDR3aa: CASSYFGLELDTQYF
CDR3nt: TGTGCCAGCAGTTATTTCGGTCTAGAGTTAGATACGCAGTATTTT

v_gene: TRBV7-7
abundance: .
d_gene: .
j_gene: TRBJ2-7
CDR3aa: CASSAGTRGEQYF
CDR3nt: TGTGCTAGCAGCGCCGGGACTCGGGGCGAGCAGTACTTC

v_gene: TRBV2
abundance: .
d_gene: .
j_gene: TRBJ2-1
CDR3aa: CASSLMKNEQFF
CDR3nt: TGTGCCAGCAGTCTAATGAAAAATGAGCAGTTCTTC

v_gene: TRBV6-4
abundance: .
d_gene: .
j_gene: TRBJ2-1
CDR3aa: CASSDGGGTNNEQFF
CDR3nt: TGTGCCAGCAGTGATGGGGGAGGAACCAACAATGAGCAGTTCTTC

v_gene: TRBV18
abundance: .
d_gene: TRBD2
j_gene: TRBJ2-7
CDR3aa: CASSGGGRATYEQYF
CDR3nt: TGTGCCAGCTCCGGCGGCGGGAGGGCTACCTACGAGCAGTACTTC

v_gene: TRBV28
abundance: .
d_gene: .
j_gene: TRBJ1-1
CDR3aa: CATVPTVSTEAFF
CDR3nt: TGTGCCACCGTCCCCACGGTGAGCACTGAAGCTTTCTTT

v_gene: TRBV4-1
abundance: .
d_gene: TRBD1
j_gene: TRBJ1-3
CDR3aa: CASSQGSDRLRGNTIYF
CDR3nt: TGCGCCAGCAGCCAAGGGTCGGACAGGCTAAGAGGAAACACCATATATTTT

v_gene: TRBV4-1
abundance: .
d_gene: .
j_gene: TRBJ2-2
CDR3aa: CASSQGLRNTGELFF
CDR3nt: TGCGCCAGCAGCCAAGGGCTCCGGAACACCGGGGAGCTGTTTTTT

v_gene: TRBV7-2
abundance: .
d_gene: .
j_gene: TRBJ2-2
CDR3aa: CASSLLNTGELFF
CDR3nt: TGTGCCAGCAGTCTTTTGAACACCGGGGAGCTGTTTTTT

v_gene: TRBV9
abundance: .
d_gene: TRBD2
j_gene: TRBJ2-1
CDR3aa: CASSVVLAGDNEQFF
CDR3nt: TGTGCCAGCAGCGTGGTACTAGCGGGAGACAATGAGCAGTTCTTC

v_gene: TRBV18
abundance: .
d_gene: .
j_gene: TRBJ2-7
CDR3aa: CASSPPSFGPHEQYF
CDR3nt: TGTGCCAGCTCACCACCGAGCTTCGGTCCCCACGAGCAGTACTTC

v_gene: TRBV2
abundance: .
d_gene: .
j_gene: TRBJ2-1
CDR3aa: CASSGLQGRHNEQFF
CDR3nt: TGTGCCAGCAGTGGGTTACAGGGACGACACAATGAGCAGTTCTTC

v_gene: TRBV18
abundance: .
d_gene: TRBD2
j_gene: TRBJ2-3
CDR3aa: CASSPGGGTDTQYF
CDR3nt: TGTGCCAGCTCACCGGGCGGGGGGACAGATACGCAGTATTTT

v_gene: TRBV5-4
abundance: .
d_gene: .
j_gene: TRBJ2-3
CDR3aa: CASSSSGGTDTQYF
CDR3nt: TGTGCCAGCAGCTCATCAGGGGGGACAGATACGCAGTATTTT

v_gene: TRBV9
abundance: .
d_gene: TRBD1
j_gene: TRBJ2-7
CDR3aa: CASSSPGTGSYEQYF
CDR3nt: TGTGCCAGCAGTTCTCCCGGGACAGGCTCCTACGAGCAGTACTTC

v_gene: TRBV18
abundance: .
d_gene: .
j_gene: TRBJ2-5
CDR3aa: CASSPTSTKETQYF
CDR3nt: TGTGCCAGCTCACCGACTAGTACGAAGGAGACCCAGTACTTC

v_gene: TRBV7-8
abundance: .
d_gene: .
j_gene: TRBJ2-7
CDR3aa: CASSLGGPSYEQYF
CDR3nt: TGTGCCAGCAGCTTAGGGGGCCCTAGTTACGAGCAGTACTTC

v_gene: TRBV7-2
abundance: .
d_gene: .
j_gene: TRBJ1-2
CDR3aa: CASSLEVNRARGYTF
CDR3nt: TGTGCCAGCAGCTTAGAGGTGAACAGGGCGCGCGGCTACACCTTC

v_gene: TRBV4-1
abundance: .
d_gene: .
j_gene: TRBJ1-5
CDR3aa: CASSQYYRYDSNQPQHF
CDR3nt: TGCGCCAGCAGCCAATACTACAGGTATGATAGCAATCAGCCCCAGCATTTT